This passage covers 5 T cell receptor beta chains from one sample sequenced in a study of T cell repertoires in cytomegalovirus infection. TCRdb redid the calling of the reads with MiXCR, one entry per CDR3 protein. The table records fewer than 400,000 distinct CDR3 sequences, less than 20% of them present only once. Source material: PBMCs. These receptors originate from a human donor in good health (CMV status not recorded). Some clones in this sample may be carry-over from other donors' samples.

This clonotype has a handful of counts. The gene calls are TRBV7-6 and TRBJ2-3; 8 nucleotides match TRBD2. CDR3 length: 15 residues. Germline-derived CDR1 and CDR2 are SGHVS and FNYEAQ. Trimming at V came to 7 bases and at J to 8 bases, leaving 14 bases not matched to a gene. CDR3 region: CASKTQREFFGTQYF. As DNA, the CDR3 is TGTGCCAGCAAGACCCAGCGGGAGTTTTTCGGTACGCAGTATTTT.

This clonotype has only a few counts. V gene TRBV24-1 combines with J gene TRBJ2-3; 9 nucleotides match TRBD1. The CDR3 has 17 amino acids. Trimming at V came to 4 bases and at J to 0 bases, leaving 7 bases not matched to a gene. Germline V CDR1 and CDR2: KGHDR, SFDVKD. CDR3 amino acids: CATSDSGQGRSTDTQYF. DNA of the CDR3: TGTGCCACCAGTGACTCGGGACAGGGTCGGAGCACAGATACGCAGTATTTT.

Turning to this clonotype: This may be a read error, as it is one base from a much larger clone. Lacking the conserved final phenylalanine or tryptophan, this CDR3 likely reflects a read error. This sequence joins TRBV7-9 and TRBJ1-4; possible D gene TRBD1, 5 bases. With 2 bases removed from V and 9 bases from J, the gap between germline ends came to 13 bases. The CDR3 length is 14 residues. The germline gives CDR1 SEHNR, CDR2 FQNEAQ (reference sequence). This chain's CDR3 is CASSLSSGTQKLFL. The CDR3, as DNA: TGTGCCAGCAGCTTAAGTTCGGGGACCCAAAAACTGTTTCTT.

For the CDR3, the DNA is TGTGCCAGCAGCCAACATGGACGGATCTACGAGCAGTACTTC. This sequence encodes CASSQHGRIYEQYF. The rearrangement joins TRBV14 to TRBJ2-7, with D unresolved. The CDR3 sequence is 14 residues long. With 2 bases removed from V and 3 bases from J, the gap between germline ends came to 11 bases. Per germline, CDR1 SGHDN and CDR2 FVKESK.

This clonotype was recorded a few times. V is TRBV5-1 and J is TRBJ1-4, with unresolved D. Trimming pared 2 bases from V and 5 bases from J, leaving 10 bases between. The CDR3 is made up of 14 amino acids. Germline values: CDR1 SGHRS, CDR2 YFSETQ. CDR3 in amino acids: CASSLSNRNEKLFF. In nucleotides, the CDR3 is TGCGCCAGCAGCTTATCGAATCGGAATGAAAAACTGTTTTTT.